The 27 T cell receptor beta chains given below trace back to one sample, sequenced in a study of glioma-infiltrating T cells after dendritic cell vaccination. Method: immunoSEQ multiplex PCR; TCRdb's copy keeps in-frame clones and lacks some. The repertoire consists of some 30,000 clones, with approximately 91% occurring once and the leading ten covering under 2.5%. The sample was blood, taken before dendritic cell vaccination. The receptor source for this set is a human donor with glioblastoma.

The DNA of the CDR3 is TGTGCCAGCAGCTTAGAGGCGGGAGGATTTAACACTGAAGCTTTCTTT. Translating gives CASSLEAGGFNTEAFF. The chain is built from TRBV7-2 and TRBJ1-1; D is ambiguous. Germline V lookup: CDR1 SGHTA, CDR2 FQGNSA. Trimming took 1 base from V and 2 from J, leaving 14 bases between them. The CDR3 has 16 residues.

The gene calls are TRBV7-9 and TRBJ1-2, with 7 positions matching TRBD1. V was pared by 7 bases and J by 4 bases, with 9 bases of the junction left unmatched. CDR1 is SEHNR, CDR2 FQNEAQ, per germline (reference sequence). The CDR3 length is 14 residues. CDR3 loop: CASTLTGPSYGYTF. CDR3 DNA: TGTGCCAGCACCTTGACAGGGCCCTCCTATGGCTACACCTTC.

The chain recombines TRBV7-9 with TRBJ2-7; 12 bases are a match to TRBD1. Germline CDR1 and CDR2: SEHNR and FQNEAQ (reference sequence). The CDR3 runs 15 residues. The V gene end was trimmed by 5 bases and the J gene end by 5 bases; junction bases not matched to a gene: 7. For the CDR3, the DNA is TGTGCCAGCAGCCCCGGGACAGGGGGCTTGCACGAGCAGTACTTC. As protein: CASSPGTGGLHEQYF.

This CDR3 is CASSGPRGSNQPQHF. The CDR3 nucleotides are TGTGCCAGCAGCGGACCTAGGGGAAGCAATCAGCCCCAGCATTTT. The chain has TRBV7-9 and TRBJ1-5, with D perhaps TRBD1 (5 bases). From germline, CDR1 is SEHNR and CDR2 FQNEAQ (reference sequence). The CDR3 consists of 15 residues. V lost 5 bases, J lost 1 base, and 12 bases lay in between.

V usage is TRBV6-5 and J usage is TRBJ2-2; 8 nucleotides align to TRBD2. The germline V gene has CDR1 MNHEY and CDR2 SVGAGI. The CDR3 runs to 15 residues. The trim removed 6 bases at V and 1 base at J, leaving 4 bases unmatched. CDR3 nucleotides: TGTGCCAGCAGGCCGGGACTAGAGAACACCGGGGAGCTGTTTTTT. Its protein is CASRPGLENTGELFF.

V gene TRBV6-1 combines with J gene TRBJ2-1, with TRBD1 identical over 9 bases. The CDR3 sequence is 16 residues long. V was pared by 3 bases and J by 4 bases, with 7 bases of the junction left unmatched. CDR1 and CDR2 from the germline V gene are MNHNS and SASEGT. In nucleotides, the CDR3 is TGTGCCAGCAGTGATAGGGGACAGGGAGTGTACAATGAGCAGTTCTTC. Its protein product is CASSDRGQGVYNEQFF.

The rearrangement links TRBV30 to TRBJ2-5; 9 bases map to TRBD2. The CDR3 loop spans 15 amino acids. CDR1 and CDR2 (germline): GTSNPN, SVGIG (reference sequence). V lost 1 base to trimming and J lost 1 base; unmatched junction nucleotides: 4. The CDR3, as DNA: TGTGCCTGGAGTGCAGGTAGCGGGGGCCAAGAGACCCAGTACTTC. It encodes CAWSAGSGGQETQYF.

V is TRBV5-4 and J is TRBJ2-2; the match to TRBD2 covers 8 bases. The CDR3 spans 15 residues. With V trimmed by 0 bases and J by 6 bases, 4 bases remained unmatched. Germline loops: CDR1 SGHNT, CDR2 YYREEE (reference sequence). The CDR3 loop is CASSLAPAGAGELFF. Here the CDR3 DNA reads TGTGCCAGCAGCTTGGCTCCAGCGGGGGCCGGGGAGCTGTTTTTT.

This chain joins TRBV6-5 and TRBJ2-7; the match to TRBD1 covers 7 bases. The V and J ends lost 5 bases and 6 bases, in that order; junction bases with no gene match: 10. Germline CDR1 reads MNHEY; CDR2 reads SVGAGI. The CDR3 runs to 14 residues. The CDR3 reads CASSGYRGSGEQYF. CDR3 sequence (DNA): TGTGCCAGCAGTGGATACAGGGGATCGGGCGAGCAGTACTTC.

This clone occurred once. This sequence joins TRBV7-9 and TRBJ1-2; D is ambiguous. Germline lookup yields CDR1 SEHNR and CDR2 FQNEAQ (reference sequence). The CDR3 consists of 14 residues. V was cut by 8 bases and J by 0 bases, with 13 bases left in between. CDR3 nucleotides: TGTGCCAGCGGCCATGGGAGCACTAACTATGGCTACACCTTC. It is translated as CASGHGSTNYGYTF.

CDR3 sequence (DNA): TGTGCTAGTGGCGCAACAGGGGGGTGGACTGAAGCTTTCTTT. Translating gives CASGATGGWTEAFF. The V call is TRBV12-5, the J call TRBJ1-1, with 8 nucleotides matching TRBD1. The CDR3 sequence is 14 residues long. Germline V gene lookup returns CDR1 LGHNT and CDR2 FRNRAP. The V and J ends lost 6 bases and 5 bases, in that order; junction bases with no gene match: 8.

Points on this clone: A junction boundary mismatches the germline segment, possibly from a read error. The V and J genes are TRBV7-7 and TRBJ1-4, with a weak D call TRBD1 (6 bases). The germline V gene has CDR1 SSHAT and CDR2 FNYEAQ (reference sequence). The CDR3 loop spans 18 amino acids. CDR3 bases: TGTGCTAGCAGCTTAGTAGTAGTAAACACAGGGCCTAATGAAAAACTGTTTTTT. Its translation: CASSLVVVNTGPNEKLFF. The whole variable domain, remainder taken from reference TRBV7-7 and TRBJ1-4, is GAGVSQSPRYKVTKRGQDVTLRCDPISSHATLYWYQQALGQGPEFLTYFNYEAQPDKSGLPSDRFSAERPEGSISTLTIQRTEQRDSAMYRCASSLVVVNTGPNEKLFFGSGTQLSVL.

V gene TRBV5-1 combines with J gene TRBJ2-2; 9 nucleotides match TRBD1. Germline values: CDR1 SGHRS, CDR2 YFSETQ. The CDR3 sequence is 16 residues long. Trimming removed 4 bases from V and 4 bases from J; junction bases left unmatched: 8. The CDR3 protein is CASSTAQGATTGELFF. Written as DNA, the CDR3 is TGCGCCAGCAGCACCGCACAGGGGGCCACCACCGGGGAGCTGTTTTTT.

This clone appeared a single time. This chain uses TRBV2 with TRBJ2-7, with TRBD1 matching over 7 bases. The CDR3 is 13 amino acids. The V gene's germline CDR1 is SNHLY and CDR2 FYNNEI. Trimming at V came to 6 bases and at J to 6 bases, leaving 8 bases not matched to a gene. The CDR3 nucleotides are TGTGCCAGCAGAGACAGGGAGTTTAGCGAGCAGTACTTC. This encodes CASRDREFSEQYF.

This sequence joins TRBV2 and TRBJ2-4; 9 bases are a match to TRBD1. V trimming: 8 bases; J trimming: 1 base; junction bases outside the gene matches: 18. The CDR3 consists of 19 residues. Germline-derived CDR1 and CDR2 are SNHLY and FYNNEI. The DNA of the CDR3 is TGTGCCAGCGTGGAAGGAAGGACAGGGGAGATGTCGGCCAAAAACATTCAGTACTTC. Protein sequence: CASVEGRTGEMSAKNIQYF.

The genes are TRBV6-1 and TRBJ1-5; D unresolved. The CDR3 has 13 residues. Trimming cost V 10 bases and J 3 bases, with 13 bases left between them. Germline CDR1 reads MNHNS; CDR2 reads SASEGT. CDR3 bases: TGTGCCATCGGAGCTAAGGTCAATCAGCCCCAGCATTTT. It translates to CAIGAKVNQPQHF.

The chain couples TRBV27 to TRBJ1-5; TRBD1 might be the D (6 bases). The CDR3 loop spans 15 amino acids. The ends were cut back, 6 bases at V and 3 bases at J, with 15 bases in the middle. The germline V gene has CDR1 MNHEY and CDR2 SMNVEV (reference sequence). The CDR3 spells CASSRAGGDNQPQHF. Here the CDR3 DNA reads TGTGCCAGCAGCCGTGCTGGGGGCGACAATCAGCCCCAGCATTTT.

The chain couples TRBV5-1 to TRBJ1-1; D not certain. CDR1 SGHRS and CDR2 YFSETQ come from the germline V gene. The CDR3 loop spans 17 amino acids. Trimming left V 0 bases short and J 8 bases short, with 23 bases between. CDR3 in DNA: TGCGCCAGCAGCTTGGGGCGGGATGTGGTAACCACTCGCGAAGCTTTCTTT. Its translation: CASSLGRDVVTTREAFF.

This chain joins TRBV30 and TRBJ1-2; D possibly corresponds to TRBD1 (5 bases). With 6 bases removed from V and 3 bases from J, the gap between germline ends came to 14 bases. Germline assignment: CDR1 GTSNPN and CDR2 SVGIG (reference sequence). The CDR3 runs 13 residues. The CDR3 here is CACISGADYGYTF. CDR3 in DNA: TGTGCCTGCATAAGCGGGGCAGACTATGGCTACACCTTC.

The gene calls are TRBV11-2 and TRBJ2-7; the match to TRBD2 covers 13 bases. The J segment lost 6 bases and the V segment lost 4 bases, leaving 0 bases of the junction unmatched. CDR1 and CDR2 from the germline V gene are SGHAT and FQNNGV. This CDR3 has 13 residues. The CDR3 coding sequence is TGTGCCAGCAGCTGGACTAGCGGGGGCGAGCAGTACTTC. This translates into CASSWTSGGEQYF.

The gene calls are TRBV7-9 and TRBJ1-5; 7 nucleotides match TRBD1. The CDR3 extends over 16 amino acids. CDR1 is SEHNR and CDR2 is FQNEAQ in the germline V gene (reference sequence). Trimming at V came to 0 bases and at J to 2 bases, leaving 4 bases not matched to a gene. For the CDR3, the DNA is TGTGCCAGCAGCTTAGCGCGGCAGGGGGGCAATCAGCCCCAGCATTTT. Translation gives CASSLARQGGNQPQHF.

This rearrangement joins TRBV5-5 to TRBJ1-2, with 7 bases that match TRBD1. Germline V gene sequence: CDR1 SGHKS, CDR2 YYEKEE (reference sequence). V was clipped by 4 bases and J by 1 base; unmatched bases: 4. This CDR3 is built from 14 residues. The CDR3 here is CASSPNRGNYGYTF. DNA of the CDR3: TGTGCCAGCAGCCCCAACAGGGGTAACTATGGCTACACCTTC.

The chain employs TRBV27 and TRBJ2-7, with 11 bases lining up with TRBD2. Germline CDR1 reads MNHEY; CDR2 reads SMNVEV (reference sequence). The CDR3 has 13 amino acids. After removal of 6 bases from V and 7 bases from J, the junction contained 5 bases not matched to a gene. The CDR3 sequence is CASSSLAGGEQYF. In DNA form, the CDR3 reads TGTGCCAGCAGCAGCTTAGCGGGGGGGGAGCAGTACTTC.

The CDR3 here is CASSIVGAEKLFF. CDR3 nucleotides: TGTGCCAGTAGTATTGTTGGGGCCGAAAAACTGTTTTTT. This chain links TRBV19 with TRBJ1-4; weak D call: TRBD1 (5 bases). The CDR3 loop spans 13 amino acids. The V and J ends lost 3 bases and 8 bases respectively, with 10 bases between them. CDR1 and CDR2 (germline): LNHDA, SQIVND (reference sequence).

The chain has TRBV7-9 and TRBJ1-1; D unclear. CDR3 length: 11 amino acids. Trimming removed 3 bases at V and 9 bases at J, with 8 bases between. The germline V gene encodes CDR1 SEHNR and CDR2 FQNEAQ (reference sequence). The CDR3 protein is CASSFDSQAFF. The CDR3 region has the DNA TGTGCCAGCAGCTTCGATAGCCAAGCTTTCTTT.

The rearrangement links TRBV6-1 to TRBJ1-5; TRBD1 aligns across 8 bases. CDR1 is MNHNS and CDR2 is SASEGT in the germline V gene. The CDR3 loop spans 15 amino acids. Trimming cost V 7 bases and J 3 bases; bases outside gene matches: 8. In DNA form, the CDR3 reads TGTGCCAGCAAAGAGACAGGGGTGAACAATCAGCCCCAGCATTTT. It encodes CASKETGVNNQPQHF.

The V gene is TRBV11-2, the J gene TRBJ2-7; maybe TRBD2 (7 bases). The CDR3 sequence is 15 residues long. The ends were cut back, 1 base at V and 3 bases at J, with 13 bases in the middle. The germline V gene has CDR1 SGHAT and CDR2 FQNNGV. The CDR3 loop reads CASSLVRGGIYEQYF. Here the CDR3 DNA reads TGTGCCAGCAGCTTAGTTAGGGGGGGGATCTACGAGCAGTACTTC.